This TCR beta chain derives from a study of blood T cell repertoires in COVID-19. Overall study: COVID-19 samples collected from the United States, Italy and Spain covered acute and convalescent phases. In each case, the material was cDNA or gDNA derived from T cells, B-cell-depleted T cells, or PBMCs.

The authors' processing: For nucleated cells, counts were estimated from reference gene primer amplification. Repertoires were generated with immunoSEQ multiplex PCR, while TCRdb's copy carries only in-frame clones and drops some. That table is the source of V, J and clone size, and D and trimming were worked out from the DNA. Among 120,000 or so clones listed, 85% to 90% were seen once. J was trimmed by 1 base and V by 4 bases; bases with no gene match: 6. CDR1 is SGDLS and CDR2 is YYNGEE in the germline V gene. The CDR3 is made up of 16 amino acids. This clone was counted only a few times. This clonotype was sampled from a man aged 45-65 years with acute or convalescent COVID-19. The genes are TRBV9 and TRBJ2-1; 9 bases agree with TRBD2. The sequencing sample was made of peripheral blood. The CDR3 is CASSFSSGGSYNEQFF. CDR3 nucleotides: TGTGCCAGCAGCTTCTCAAGCGGGGGGTCCTACAATGAGCAGTTCTTC.